This T cell receptor beta chain was captured by sequencing in a study of CD8+ T cells in alopecia areata. About the study: A regimen of oral tofacitinib, 5 to 10 mg twice daily, was given to treated patients.

Treatment of the sample: oral pan-JAK inhibitor, 5-10 mg twice daily. Researchers took lesional scalp punch biopsies and peripheral blood from people who were alopecia areata patients. The CDR3 is 15 residues long. Looked up from germline, CDR1 is SEHNR and CDR2 is FQNEAQ (reference sequence). J was trimmed by 3 bases and V by 4 bases; bases with no gene match: 7. TCR sequencing used cDNA made by reverse transcription of extracted RNA. Sequenced by immunoSEQ multiplex PCR; TCRdb stores in-frame clones only, minus some. In the table there are roughly 180,000 clones, 51% of which are singletons. The chain is built from TRBV7-9 and TRBJ1-1; 8 positions agree with TRBD1. Sequences were derived from CD8+ T cells sorted from blood, sampled around week 53, from a patient treated with tofacitinib. This receptor was identified in a human donor with alopecia areata. The CDR3 nucleotides read TGTGCCAGCAGCTCATACAGGGGGTCTGACACTGAAGCTTTCTTT. It specifies CASSSYRGSDTEAFF.